The 18 T cell receptor beta chains listed next were all sequenced from one sample in a study of blood T cell repertoires in COVID-19. Libraries were prepared by immunoSEQ multiplex PCR; TCRdb keeps only in-frame clonotypes and omits some of them. The table includes hundreds of thousands of clones, around 90% detected once. Sequencing was carried out using peripheral blood. These TCRs come from a man younger than 35 with active or convalescent COVID-19.

This chain connects TRBV27 to TRBJ1-5; the match to TRBD1 covers 9 bases. The CDR3 extends over 15 amino acids. Germline loops: CDR1 MNHEY, CDR2 SMNVEV (reference sequence). After removal of 6 bases from V and 6 bases from J, the junction contained 9 bases not matched to a gene. The CDR3 region has the DNA TGTGCCAGCAGCAATACAGGGGGCAGCGGTCAGCCCCAGCATTTT. Residues: CASSNTGGSGQPQHF.

This rearrangement joins TRBV28 to TRBJ1-5; no clear D. CDR3 size: 17 residues. Germline lookup yields CDR1 MDHEN and CDR2 SYDVKM. V lost 4 bases to trimming and J lost 1 base, with 17 bases between them. In DNA form, the CDR3 reads TGTGCCAGCAGTTCCCCTGATCCTGGAGGGAGCAATCAGCCCCAGCATTTT. It codes for CASSSPDPGGSNQPQHF.

The chain couples TRBV11-2 to TRBJ2-5, with a weak D call TRBD2 (5 bases). The CDR3 sequence is 15 residues long. The V gene's germline CDR1 is SGHAT and CDR2 FQNNGV. The V end lost 3 bases, the J end lost 5 bases, and 16 bases lay between the germline ends. Here the CDR3 reads CASSFSVSVRETQYF. CDR3 bases: TGTGCCAGCAGCTTTAGCGTGTCCGTTAGGGAGACCCAGTACTTC.

The rearrangement uses TRBV6-5 and TRBJ1-5, with no clear D. V was cut by 2 bases and J by 2 bases, with 4 bases left in between. Germline V lookup: CDR1 MNHEY, CDR2 SVGAGI. The CDR3 runs to 13 residues. CDR3 coding DNA: TGTGCCAGCAGTTACGGGCGCAATCAGCCCCAGCATTTT. Protein sequence: CASSYGRNQPQHF.

The chain joins TRBV7-8 to TRBJ1-6; tentative D call: TRBD1 (5 bases). CDR3 length equals 14 residues. Germline lookup yields CDR1 SGHVS and CDR2 FQNEAQ. With 3 bases removed from V and 8 bases from J, the gap between germline ends came to 11 bases. CDR3: CASSFRGSDSPLHF. For the CDR3, the DNA is TGTGCCAGCAGCTTTAGGGGCAGTGATTCACCCCTCCACTTT.

The V gene is TRBV7-3, the J gene TRBJ2-1; 10 bases fit TRBD2. The CDR3 is 15 residues long. The ends lost 3 bases at V and 3 bases at J; junction bases unmatched: 2. The germline V gene has CDR1 SGHTA and CDR2 FQGTGA. CDR3 loop: CASSFLAGDYNEQFF. In DNA, the CDR3 is TGTGCCAGCAGCTTCCTAGCGGGGGACTACAATGAGCAGTTCTTC. Variable domain in full (rest from reference TRBV7-3 and TRBJ2-1): GAGVSQTPSNKVTEKGKYVELRCDPISGHTALYWYRQSLGQGPEFLIYFQGTGAADDSGLPNDRFFAVRPEGSVSTLKIQRTERGDSAVYLCASSFLAGDYNEQFFGPGTRLTVL.

The V call is TRBV11-2, the J call TRBJ2-1; TRBD1 matches 9 bases. With V trimmed by 1 base and J by 5 bases, 6 bases remained unmatched. The CDR3 is made up of 16 amino acids. Germline V CDR1 and CDR2: SGHAT, FQNNGV. The CDR3 bases are TGTGCCAGCAGCTTAGCCCTAGGACAGGGGAACAATGAGCAGTTCTTC. It translates to CASSLALGQGNNEQFF.

The V call is TRBV2, the J call TRBJ1-6, with a possible D match to TRBD1 (5 bases). The length of the CDR3 is 14 residues. Trimming pared 3 bases from V and 4 bases from J, leaving 7 bases between. The germline CDR1 and CDR2 sequences are SNHLY and FYNNEI. The CDR3: CASSESGYNSPLHF. Written as DNA, the CDR3 is TGTGCCAGCAGTGAGTCAGGGTATAATTCACCCCTCCACTTT.

CDR3 loop: CASSGLAGGRELFF. The CDR3 DNA reads TGTGCCAGCTCGGGACTAGCGGGAGGAAGGGAGCTGTTTTTT. The rearrangement uses TRBV27 and TRBJ2-2; 15 nucleotides match TRBD2. Germline-derived CDR1 and CDR2 are MNHEY and SMNVEV (reference sequence). CDR3 length: 14 residues. The V gene end was trimmed by 8 bases and the J gene end by 9 bases; junction bases not matched to a gene: 4.

J is TRBJ1-5 and V is TRBV7-3; 7 bases are a match to TRBD1. The CDR3 length is 13 residues. CDR1 SGHTA and CDR2 FQGTGA come from the germline V gene. V lost 5 bases, J lost 7 bases, and 5 bases stayed unmatched. The CDR3 nucleotides read TGTGCCAGCAGCACAGGGGCCCTACAGCCCCAGCATTTT. It encodes CASSTGALQPQHF.

V usage is TRBV7-9 and J usage is TRBJ2-1; possible D gene TRBD1, 8 bases. This CDR3 is 16 amino acids long. Germline values: CDR1 SEHNR, CDR2 FQNEAQ (reference sequence). Trimming took 7 bases from V and 4 from J, leaving 20 bases between them. CDR3 loop: CASTGGRDRFYNEQFF. In DNA form, the CDR3 reads TGTGCCAGCACTGGGGGGAGGGACAGGTTTTACAATGAGCAGTTCTTC. Filled out from reference TRBV7-9 and TRBJ2-1, the complete variable domain reads DTGVSQNPRHKITKRGQNVTFRCDPISEHNRLYWYRQTLGQGPEFLTYFQNEAQLEKSRLLSDRFSAERPKGSFSTLEIQRTEQGDSAMYLCASTGGRDRFYNEQFFGPGTRLTVL.

The chain uses TRBV19 and TRBJ1-1; perhaps TRBD1 as D (5 bases). The CDR3 is 12 amino acids. Trimming left V 7 bases short and J 4 bases short, with 10 bases between. The germline V gene encodes CDR1 LNHDA and CDR2 SQIVND (reference sequence). The CDR3 DNA sequence: TGTGCCAGTAAGATAGGGGTCACTGAAGCTTTCTTT. This codes for CASKIGVTEAFF.

V is TRBV4-3 and J is TRBJ1-1; D call uncertain. V lost 4 bases to trimming and J lost 4 bases, with 16 bases between them. There are 15 residues in the CDR3. CDR1 and CDR2 from the germline V gene are LGHNA and YSLEER. CDR3 amino acids: CASSPFSGDGTEAFF. The CDR3 bases are TGCGCCAGCAGCCCCTTCTCGGGAGACGGCACTGAAGCTTTCTTT.

The rearrangement links TRBV7-2 to TRBJ1-1; D unresolved. The CDR3 sequence is 14 residues long. The V gene's germline CDR1 is SGHTA and CDR2 FQGNSA. Trimming stripped 5 bases from V and 0 bases from J, with 10 bases between. The CDR3 sequence is CASSTSRMNTEAFF. The CDR3 DNA is TGTGCCAGCAGCACGAGCCGTATGAACACTGAAGCTTTCTTT.

The CDR3 region is CASSLGLAGGYEQFF. The CDR3 nucleotides are TGTGCCAGCAGCTTGGGCCTAGCGGGAGGCTATGAGCAGTTCTTC. The chain recombines TRBV7-2 with TRBJ2-1; 11 positions match TRBD2. V dropped 3 bases and J dropped 8; count of bases not matched to a gene: 6. Germline V gene data show CDR1 as SGHTA and CDR2 as FQGNSA. The CDR3 covers 15 residues.

The rearrangement links TRBV7-2 to TRBJ2-1, with 12 bases identical to TRBD2. With 5 bases clipped from V and 6 bases from J, the junction kept 5 bases outside the gene matches. Germline V gene sequence: CDR1 SGHTA, CDR2 FQGNSA. The CDR3 contains 15 residues. For the CDR3, the DNA is TGTGCCAGCAGCCCGACTAGCGGGAGACCCAATGAGCAGTTCTTC. This encodes CASSPTSGRPNEQFF.

This clone was recorded once. The rearrangement uses TRBV5-1 and TRBJ2-1, with TRBD1 identical over 10 bases. V gave up 4 bases and J gave up 0 bases; unmatched junction bases: 7. The CDR3 extends over 17 amino acids. In germline, CDR1 is SGHRS, CDR2 YFSETQ. CDR3 protein: CASSPGTGDISYNEQFF. CDR3 nucleotide sequence: TGCGCCAGCAGCCCAGGGACAGGGGACATCTCCTACAATGAGCAGTTCTTC.

The chain uses TRBV18 and TRBJ1-1, with a weak D call TRBD1 (5 bases). Per the germline V gene, CDR1 is KGHSH and CDR2 is LQKENI. Trimming removed 6 bases at V and 1 base at J, with 12 bases between. This CDR3 contains 14 residues. Written as DNA, the CDR3 is TGTGCCAGCTCCTTGCGACAGAAGAACACTGAAGCTTTCTTT. This gives the protein CASSLRQKNTEAFF.